The clone carrying this TCR beta chain was recorded at least ten times. TCRdb reprocessed the 5' RACE reads with MiXCR, giving one entry per CDR3 protein. Altogether about 94,000 distinct CDR3 sequences are present, roughly 9% being singletons, with the ten largest covering 16%. This sample was included in a study of T cells after yellow fever vaccination. The study, taken as a whole, reports: The secondary T-cell response peaked on day 5, not day 15, but was weaker. Among primary-vaccination clones, most reappeared after the booster, at approximately 96% for CD4 and around 91% for CD8. In FACS-sorted repertoires, abundant clonotypes from the bulk population could appear as contaminants.

Trimming stripped 8 bases from V and 5 bases from J, with 15 bases between. Germline loops: CDR1 MNHEY, CDR2 SMNVEV (reference sequence). This CDR3 comprises 13 residues. V usage is TRBV27 and J usage is TRBJ2-5; D possibly matches TRBD1 or TRBD2 (5 bases each). The sequence derives from a man aged 18 to 30 who received the YFV17D yellow fever vaccine. Specimen: CD8+ T cells not binding an NS4B(214-222) dextramer, sorted from PBMCs, collected around 14 days after the first yellow fever vaccination. The CDR3 nucleotides are TGTGCCAGCGGGCCTGGGGGTGGGGAGACCCAGTACTTC. Protein sequence: CASGPGGGETQYF.